Listed here are 18 T cell receptor beta chains from one sample, sequenced in a study of T cells in Graves' hyperthyroidism and ophthalmopathy. Regions amplified from RNA transcripts were the TCR beta CDR3 regions. The TCR CDR3 was amplified in a first-round RT-PCR using the HTBI primer set. TCRdb reprocessed the multiplex PCR reads via MiXCR and lists one record per CDR3 protein. This sample has approximately 360,000 distinct CDR3 sequences; roughly 25% occur once, and the top ten carry more than 60%. Sequencing input: blood. All receptors come from a man over 45 with Graves' hyperthyroidism.

This clonotype occurred a few times. The chain recombines TRBV5-6 with TRBJ2-2, with 7 bases that match TRBD1. This CDR3 has 16 amino acids. Germline V gives CDR1 SGHDT, CDR2 YYEEEE. V lost 1 base, J lost 4 bases, and 7 bases stayed unmatched. The CDR3 DNA follows: TGTGCCAGCAGCTTGCGACAGGGCAGTAGCACCGGGGAGCTGTTTTTT. This translates into CASSLRQGSSTGELFF.

The chain uses TRBV14 and TRBJ2-5, with 7 bases lining up with TRBD1. Trimming took 4 bases from V and 4 from J; bases not matched to a gene: 15. From germline, CDR1 is SGHDN and CDR2 FVKESK. The length of the CDR3 is 17 residues. CDR3 DNA: TGTGCCAGCAGCCCTATGAGAGACAGGGAAGGGGGAGAGACCCAGTACTTC. As protein: CASSPMRDREGGETQYF.

V gene TRBV19 combines with J gene TRBJ2-2; D tentatively reads TRBD1 or TRBD2 (8 bases each). CDR1 is LNHDA, CDR2 SQIVND, per germline (reference sequence). Trimming left V 9 bases short and J 5 bases short, with 25 bases between. The CDR3 contains 17 residues. CDR3 nucleotide sequence: TGTGCCAGCAGGACAGGGCGGGGGCGGGGGGTTACCGGGGAGCTGTTTTTT. Encoded protein: CASRTGRGRGVTGELFF.

The chain couples TRBV19 to TRBJ2-7; D gene unclear. The CDR3 is made up of 14 amino acids. V was cut by 5 bases and J by 0 bases, with 11 bases left in between. The germline gives CDR1 LNHDA, CDR2 SQIVND (reference sequence). For the CDR3, the DNA is TGTGCCAGTAGTGCTATTGGCGACTCCTACGAGCAGTACTTC. Protein: CASSAIGDSYEQYF.

At least ten counts were recorded for this clonotype. The chain couples TRBV11-2 to TRBJ2-1, with D possibly being TRBD2 (6 bases). Trimming removed 3 bases at V and 8 bases at J, with 14 bases between. CDR1 and CDR2 from the germline V gene are SGHAT and FQNNGV. This CDR3 spans 14 amino acids. The CDR3 nucleotides read TGTGCCAGCAGCTTCTCGGACGGGAGCTATGAGCAGTTCTTC. Translated, it gives CASSFSDGSYEQFF.

This clonotype was found many times. The chain is built from TRBV3-1 and TRBJ2-5; D call uncertain. This CDR3 has 14 amino acids. Germline CDR1 and CDR2: LGHDT and YNNKEL (reference sequence). V gave up 4 bases and J gave up 2 bases, with 11 bases separating them. This chain's CDR3 is CASSLSGVQETQYF. CDR3 bases: TGTGCCAGCAGCCTAAGTGGGGTACAAGAGACCCAGTACTTC.

The chain couples TRBV12-3 or TRBV12-4 to TRBJ2-5; maybe TRBD2 (6 bases). V lost 6 bases and J 5 bases, leaving 13 bases between the germline ends. CDR3 length: 13 residues. The CDR3 sequence is CASSRGTGETQYF. The CDR3 coding sequence is TGTGCCAGCAGCCGGGGGACCGGGGAGACCCAGTACTTC.

This chain joins TRBV6-2 or TRBV6-3 and TRBJ2-5; tentatively, D is TRBD1 or TRBD2 (5 bases each). The CDR3 has 15 residues. Germline V gene sequence: CDR1 MNHEY, CDR2 SVGEGT. The ends were cut back, 5 bases at V and 13 bases at J, with 26 bases in the middle. For the CDR3, the DNA is TGTGCCAGCAGTGCCCCAGGCACTAATGGGGGTGAACGGTACTTC. Amino acids: CASSAPGTNGGERYF.

At least ten counts were recorded for this clonotype. The chain uses TRBV9 and TRBJ1-1; D is unresolved. CDR3 size: 13 residues. The germline CDR1 and CDR2 sequences are SGDLS and YYNGEE. The V end was cut by 3 bases, the J end by 1 base, with 7 bases between. CDR3 DNA sequence: TGTGCCAGCAGCGCCAGCCAGAACACTGAAGCTTTCTTT. Translation: CASSASQNTEAFF.

The rearrangement joins TRBV6-5 to TRBJ2-2; D call uncertain. Germline assignment: CDR1 MNHEY and CDR2 SVGAGI. CDR3 length: 13 amino acids. Trimming pared 2 bases from V and 3 bases from J, leaving 4 bases between. CDR3 DNA sequence: TGTGCCAGCAGTTACGGAGACACCGGGGAGCTGTTTTTT. It specifies CASSYGDTGELFF.

The V call is TRBV20-1, the J call TRBJ2-2, with D possibly being TRBD1 (6 bases). Looked up from germline, CDR1 is DFQATT and CDR2 is SNEGSKA (reference sequence). With 6 bases removed from V and 4 bases from J, the gap between germline ends came to 9 bases. The CDR3 has 12 amino acids. The DNA of the CDR3 is TGCAGTGCCAACAGGGTCACCGGGGAGCTGTTTTTT. Translating it yields CSANRVTGELFF.

In this sample, this clonotype turned up a few times. CDR3 in DNA: TGTGCCAGCACTCTAGGGGCAGATACGCAGTATTTT. Its protein product is CASTLGADTQYF. This chain uses TRBV6-1 with TRBJ2-3, with a possible D match to TRBD1 (5 bases). Germline loops: CDR1 MNHNS, CDR2 SASEGT. The CDR3 consists of 12 residues. Trimming pared 7 bases from V and 4 bases from J, leaving 9 bases between.

This clonotype showed up just a few times. The rearrangement links TRBV18 to TRBJ2-5; 10 bases agree with TRBD1. The CDR3 covers 14 residues. Looked up from germline, CDR1 is KGHSH and CDR2 is LQKENI. With V trimmed by 5 bases and J by 5 bases, 5 bases remained unmatched. CDR3: CASSSTGGDETQYF. Here the CDR3 DNA reads TGTGCCAGCTCATCGACAGGGGGCGATGAGACCCAGTACTTC. Combining the CDR3 with reference TRBV18 and TRBJ2-5 gives the whole variable domain NAGVMQNPRHLVRRRGQEARLRCSPMKGHSHVYWYRQLPEEGLKFMVYLQKENIIDESGMPKERFSAEFPKEGPSILRIQQVVRGDSAAYFCASSSTGGDETQYFGPGTRLLVL.

This chain links TRBV20-1 with TRBJ1-1; D is ambiguous. The CDR3 runs to 11 residues. Trimming took 3 bases from V and 5 from J, leaving 7 bases between them. Germline values: CDR1 DFQATT, CDR2 SNEGSKA (reference sequence). The chain's CDR3 is CSASVWTEAFF. As DNA, the CDR3 is TGCAGTGCTAGCGTTTGGACTGAAGCTTTCTTT.

The genes are TRBV6-1 and TRBJ2-3; 9 nucleotides match TRBD1. The trim removed 9 bases at V and 4 bases at J, leaving 14 bases unmatched. The CDR3 consists of 16 residues. Germline-derived CDR1 and CDR2 are MNHNS and SASEGT. Here the CDR3 DNA reads TGTGCCAGTTTCCCGGGACAGGGATTTTTTCCAGATACGCAGTATTTT. Amino acids: CASFPGQGFFPDTQYF.

Only a few counts were recorded for this clonotype. This sequence joins TRBV11-3 and TRBJ1-1, with D perhaps TRBD1 (5 bases). This CDR3 is built from 14 residues. The ends were cut back, 2 bases at V and 3 bases at J, with 10 bases in the middle. Germline V gene lookup returns CDR1 SGHNT and CDR2 YENEEA. CDR3 residues: CASSLSGADTEAFF. Here the CDR3 DNA reads TGTGCCAGCAGCTTATCTGGGGCTGACACTGAAGCTTTCTTT.

Only a few counts were recorded for this clonotype. The rearrangement links TRBV10-3 to TRBJ2-3, with D tentatively TRBD2 (6 bases). The CDR3 sequence is 14 residues long. From germline, CDR1 is ENHRY and CDR2 SYGVKD. V was clipped by 6 bases and J by 4 bases, with 14 bases between them. CDR3 amino acids: CAISDLGGSDTQYF. CDR3 nucleotides: TGTGCCATCAGCGACCTTGGGGGGTCAGATACGCAGTATTTT.

CDR3 in amino acids: CAGTWDPRAELFF. CDR3 nucleotide sequence: TGTGCCGGAACGTGGGATCCCCGAGCGGAGCTGTTTTTT. The chain combines TRBV12-3 or TRBV12-4 with TRBJ2-2; no firm D call. The ends were cut back, 11 bases at V and 10 bases at J, with 20 bases in the middle. This CDR3 has 13 residues.